The next 15 T cell receptor beta chains were all read from a single sample in a study of control samples from healthy donors and cancer patients. Clones were sequenced by immunoSEQ multiplex PCR, and TCRdb holds only the in-frame ones, with some missing. Among roughly 170,000 clones listed, approximately 92% were seen once. The sequenced material came from blood. The source of these receptors is an older woman in good health.

The V gene is TRBV6-1, the J gene TRBJ2-2; 9 bases match TRBD1. The ends lost 2 bases at V and 1 base at J; junction bases unmatched: 11. The CDR3 totals 19 residues. CDR1 is MNHNS, CDR2 SASEGT, per germline. The CDR3: CASSETPGGGQGNTGELFF. In DNA form, the CDR3 reads TGTGCCAGCAGTGAAACGCCTGGGGGGGGACAGGGGAACACCGGGGAGCTGTTTTTT.

The chain links TRBV5-6 to TRBJ1-1; a weak D match, TRBD1 (6 bases). From germline, CDR1 is SGHDT and CDR2 YYEEEE. V lost 1 base to trimming and J lost 4 bases, with 17 bases between them. CDR3 length: 16 residues. The CDR3 DNA sequence: TGTGCCAGCAGCTTGCGGGGGCCAGGGCTTGGCACTGAAGCTTTCTTT. This translates into CASSLRGPGLGTEAFF.

The rearrangement joins TRBV4-2 to TRBJ1-1; possibly TRBD1 for D (5 bases). CDR3 length equals 14 residues. Germline V gene data show CDR1 as LGHNA and CDR2 as YNFKEQ. V gave up 2 bases and J gave up 8 bases, with 15 bases separating them. The CDR3 region is CASSQSGRVAEAFF. The DNA of the CDR3 is TGTGCCAGCAGCCAATCGGGACGGGTCGCAGAAGCTTTCTTT.

This clone was detected once. The chain carries TRBV7-9 and TRBJ2-1; TRBD2 matches at 11 bases. In germline, CDR1 is SEHNR, CDR2 FQNEAQ (reference sequence). The CDR3 runs to 15 residues. The ends lost 6 bases at V and 6 bases at J; junction bases unmatched: 7. DNA of the CDR3: TGTGCCAGCAGTTATAGCGGGGGGGCCGTCAATGAGCAGTTCTTC. Translated: CASSYSGGAVNEQFF.

The chain employs TRBV6-2 or TRBV6-3 and TRBJ2-5; D is uncertain. Trimming left V 2 bases short and J 2 bases short, with 6 bases between. CDR3 size: 13 residues. CDR1 is MNHEY, CDR2 SVGEGT, per germline. CDR3 sequence reads: CASSYIGQETQYF. CDR3 bases: TGTGCCAGCAGTTACATAGGGCAAGAGACCCAGTACTTC.

The rearrangement links TRBV6-6 to TRBJ1-5; possible D gene TRBD1, 6 bases. CDR3 length: 16 residues. The V end lost 2 bases, the J end lost 3 bases, and 14 bases lay between the germline ends. Germline CDR1 MNHNY, CDR2 SVGAGI (reference sequence). The CDR3 DNA is TGTGCCAGCAGTTACGGAGGGGGGAATCCCAATCAGCCCCAGCATTTT. This sequence encodes CASSYGGGNPNQPQHF.

This clone showed up just a few times. The rearrangement links TRBV6-2 or TRBV6-3 to TRBJ2-3, with TRBD2 matching 12 bases. V was pared by 2 bases and J by 2 bases, with 11 bases of the junction left unmatched. Germline CDR1 reads MNHEY; CDR2 reads SVGEGT. The CDR3 spans 19 residues. The CDR3 protein is CASSYTTATSGGYTDTQYF. Here the CDR3 DNA reads TGTGCCAGCAGTTACACCACCGCGACTAGCGGGGGTTACACAGATACGCAGTATTTT.

This clone is classed as medium-sized. The rearrangement uses TRBV4-3 and TRBJ2-7; 7 positions match TRBD2. CDR1 and CDR2 from the germline V gene are LGHNA and YSLEER. The ends lost 2 bases at V and 6 bases at J; junction bases unmatched: 13. CDR3 length equals 16 residues. The CDR3 loop reads CASSQNPGTGGREQYF. CDR3 DNA sequence: TGCGCCAGCAGCCAAAATCCTGGCACGGGGGGACGCGAGCAGTACTTC.

The chain employs TRBV6-1 and TRBJ1-6, with D unclear. The CDR3 runs 12 residues. V lost 1 base to trimming and J lost 7 bases, with 2 bases between them. Germline values: CDR1 MNHNS, CDR2 SASEGT. The chain's CDR3 is CASSEENSPLHF. CDR3 nucleotides: TGTGCCAGCAGTGAAGAGAATTCACCCCTCCACTTT.

A few counts support this clone. This chain joins TRBV7-9 and TRBJ2-7; D remains unclear. CDR1 SEHNR and CDR2 FQNEAQ come from the germline V gene (reference sequence). Deletions cut 2 bases from V and 4 bases from J, with 6 bases between. The CDR3 has 12 residues. CDR3 DNA: TGTGCCAGCAGCTTACCATGGTACGAGCAGTACTTC. This sequence encodes CASSLPWYEQYF.

The rearrangement uses TRBV27 and TRBJ1-1; 10 positions match TRBD1. The junction had 22 bases not matched to a gene; V was cut back by 5 bases and J by 4 bases. The length of the CDR3 is 20 residues. In germline, CDR1 is MNHEY, CDR2 SMNVEV (reference sequence). In DNA form, the CDR3 reads TGTGCCAGCAGTAGATTTTCCGGGACAGGGGTAGAATTCGCACTCACTGAAGCTTTCTTT. Its protein is CASSRFSGTGVEFALTEAFF.

This clone was detected once. V and J are TRBV19 and TRBJ2-6; the match to TRBD1 covers 10 bases. Germline CDR1 LNHDA, CDR2 SQIVND (reference sequence). The CDR3 runs to 18 residues. With V trimmed by 5 bases and J by 0 bases, 7 bases remained unmatched. The CDR3 nucleotides read TGTGCCAGTAGTCAGACAGGGGGCCCCCGCTCTGGGGCCAACGTCCTGACTTTC. As protein: CASSQTGGPRSGANVLTF.

The rearrangement joins TRBV5-4 to TRBJ1-6, with TRBD1 matching 8 bases. V trimming: 5 bases; J trimming: 7 bases; junction bases outside the gene matches: 8. Germline loops: CDR1 SGHNT, CDR2 YYREEE (reference sequence). The CDR3 is made up of 15 amino acids. The CDR3 sequence: CASSFTGGGNSPLHF. The CDR3 coding sequence is TGTGCCAGCAGTTTTACAGGGGGTGGCAATTCACCCCTCCACTTT.

The chain carries TRBV19 and TRBJ2-1, with D possibly TRBD1 on 6 matching bases. Germline V gives CDR1 LNHDA, CDR2 SQIVND (reference sequence). The ends were cut back, 5 bases at V and 5 bases at J, with 13 bases in the middle. This CDR3 region has 14 residues. The CDR3: CASSPSWTDNEQFF. DNA of the CDR3: TGTGCCAGTAGTCCATCTTGGACAGACAATGAGCAGTTCTTC.

The chain couples TRBV7-8 to TRBJ1-4; TRBD1 might be the D (5 bases). Germline loops: CDR1 SGHVS, CDR2 FQNEAQ. Trimming removed 1 base from V and 3 bases from J, with 12 bases in between. The length of the CDR3 is 16 residues. DNA of the CDR3: TGTGCCAGCAGCTTAGGTTCGGGGGGATCTAATGAAAAACTGTTTTTT. This gives the protein CASSLGSGGSNEKLFF.